This is a list of T cell receptor beta chains from one sample in a study of T cells in tumors after PD-1 blockade. Some clones are missing from TCRdb's copy, which holds only in-frame ones; the method was immunoSEQ multiplex PCR. Among about 59,000 clones listed, over 75% were seen once. The specimen was PBMCs, collected before anti-PD-1 treatment. The source of these receptors is a human donor with basal cell carcinoma. CDR3s leave out the opening cysteine and the closing phenylalanine or tryptophan. The order of the fields is CDR3 protein, V gene, J gene.

CDR3aa: ASSTFGTPTYEQY
v_gene: TRBV6-5
j_gene: TRBJ2-7

CDR3aa: ASSPIRYNEQF
v_gene: TRBV18
j_gene: TRBJ2-1

CDR3aa: ASSQVQGARETQY
v_gene: TRBV3-1/TRBV3-2
j_gene: TRBJ2-5

CDR3aa: SVRTGGNQPQH
v_gene: TRBV29-1
j_gene: TRBJ1-5

CDR3aa: ASSLTGGAF
v_gene: TRBV12-3/TRBV12-4
j_gene: TRBJ1-1

CDR3aa: ASSTRLAGAYEQY
v_gene: TRBV5-5
j_gene: TRBJ2-7

CDR3aa: ASSSSGTTTGELF
v_gene: TRBV6-2/TRBV6-3
j_gene: TRBJ2-2

CDR3aa: ASSMTDADTQY
v_gene: TRBV18
j_gene: TRBJ2-3

CDR3aa: ASSWGQGAGNTIY
v_gene: TRBV7-9
j_gene: TRBJ1-3

CDR3aa: ASSYDSGASYEQY
v_gene: TRBV5-1
j_gene: TRBJ2-7

CDR3aa: ASSLSLFGRGDYEQY
v_gene: TRBV3-1/TRBV3-2
j_gene: TRBJ2-7

CDR3aa: ASSLSTGESYEQY
v_gene: TRBV7-3
j_gene: TRBJ2-7

CDR3aa: ASSLTGGQGAYNEQF
v_gene: TRBV7-3
j_gene: TRBJ2-1

CDR3aa: ASSPFRTSTYNSPLH
v_gene: TRBV7-8
j_gene: TRBJ1-6

CDR3aa: ASSLSSKAYEQY
v_gene: TRBV5-1
j_gene: TRBJ2-7

CDR3aa: ASRRTSYTEAF
v_gene: TRBV19
j_gene: TRBJ1-1

CDR3aa: AISERQGGYTEAF
v_gene: TRBV10-3
j_gene: TRBJ1-1

CDR3aa: ASSSEAGTDTQY
v_gene: TRBV11-3
j_gene: TRBJ2-3

CDR3aa: ATSVVWAGVGYEQY
v_gene: TRBV24-1
j_gene: TRBJ2-7

CDR3aa: ANTGTGDTGELF
v_gene: TRBV7-9
j_gene: TRBJ2-2

CDR3aa: ASSLDSLRTV
v_gene: TRBV7-9
j_gene: TRBJ2-1

CDR3aa: ASSASLASTDTQY
v_gene: TRBV7-2
j_gene: TRBJ2-3

CDR3aa: ASSLAGGQGRGYT
v_gene: TRBV7-9
j_gene: TRBJ1-2

CDR3aa: ASSELGTEAF
v_gene: TRBV6-2/TRBV6-3
j_gene: TRBJ1-1